This T cell receptor beta chain is from a study of OX40 agonist ivuxolimab in advanced cancers. Study information: The treatment was a fully human IgG2 OX40 agonist, ivuxolimab. Study observations and caveats: At 0.1 to 3.0 mg/kg, clonal expansion of CD4+ and CD8+ blood T cells had occurred by week 6. Partial responders at 0.1-3.0 mg/kg showed near-lowest clonal expansion.

Comment on this clone: Its antigen is still unknown.

Clones were read by immunoSEQ multiplex PCR, and TCRdb kept only the in-frame ones, dropping some. The sample carries tens of thousands of clones, roughly 92% recorded once. The CDR3 covers 15 residues. Germline-derived CDR1 and CDR2 are MRHNA and SNTAGT. The V gene end was trimmed by 10 bases and the J gene end by 5 bases; junction bases not matched to a gene: 8. V gene TRBV6-4 combines with J gene TRBJ2-2, with TRBD2 matching over 12 bases. This receptor was taken from an adult with an advanced solid tumor such as melanoma, head and neck, liver or kidney cancer. The sequenced sample was CD4+ or CD8+ T cells sorted from blood, obtained in a trial of the OX40 agonist ivuxolimab. The DNA for the CDR3 is TGTGCCATCAGGAACGGACTAGCGGGAACCGGGGAGCTGTTTTTT. Protein: CAIRNGLAGTGELFF.